This entry lists 29 T cell receptor beta chains sequenced from one sample in a study of tumor and adjacent non-tumor tissue in lung cancer listed by TCRdb under 2018. Bulk unsorted tissue served as the source for RNA extraction, and RNA quality was assessed using a NanoDrop ND-1000 and an Agilent 2100. Library generation was performed with multiplex PCR. Sequenced on an Illumina HiSeq 2500. TCRbeta libraries were constructed through three rounds of nested PCR with primers (Table S4) according to protocols modified from ARM-PCR. TCRdb trimmed the raw reads at Q25, called clones with MiXCR and kept productive beta chains. Here each entry gathers all rows of one CDR3 protein and keeps the most common genes and DNA. A total of 75,000 to 95,000 distinct CDR3 sequences appear in this sample, over 55% of them only once. The ten top clones hold around 10% of the sample. The sample comprised lung tumor tissue. These receptors all stem from a middle-aged woman with non-small cell lung cancer.

Note on this clonotype: A single base separates this from a much larger clone, so it may be a read error. This sequence joins TRBV5-1 and TRBJ1-5; unclear D gene. Looked up from germline, CDR1 is SGHRS and CDR2 is YFSETQ. This CDR3 spans 14 amino acids. CDR3 protein: CASSLEGFGQPHHF. The CDR3 nucleotides are TGCGCCAGCAGCTTGGAAGGGTTTGGGCAGCCCCATCATTTT.

Points on this clonotype: At one boundary the junction diverges from the germline segment, which might be a read error. The gene calls are TRBV10-2 and TRBJ1-5; no firm D call. Germline V gene lookup returns CDR1 WSHSY and CDR2 SAAADI. The CDR3 contains 13 residues. Written as DNA, the CDR3 is TGCGCCAGCAGTGATCGCAGTAATCAGCCCAAGCATTTT. Translation gives CASSDRSNQPKHF.

The chain couples TRBV7-8 to TRBJ2-1; the D gene is possibly TRBD1 (6 bases). Germline V gene sequence: CDR1 SGHVS, CDR2 FQNEAQ. The CDR3 runs 13 residues. The V end was cut by 2 bases, the J end by 8 bases, with 10 bases between. The chain's CDR3 is CASSLQGHDEQFF. DNA for the CDR3: TGTGCCAGCAGCTTACAGGGGCACGATGAGCAGTTCTTC.

As regards this clonotype: A read error is likely, as this CDR3 ends without the conserved phenylalanine or tryptophan. The chain employs TRBV11-2 and TRBJ2-7, with D possibly being TRBD1 (5 bases). The CDR3 extends over 16 amino acids. The V gene's germline CDR1 is SGHAT and CDR2 FQNNGV. Here the CDR3 reads CASSPLGGQGYYVQYL. Here the CDR3 DNA reads TGTGCCAGCAGCCCCCTCGGTGGGCAGGGCTACTACGTGCAGTACTTA.

This clonotype was counted a single time. The chain links TRBV11-2 to TRBJ2-5; 7 positions match TRBD1. CDR3 length: 15 residues. The junction had 11 bases not matched to a gene; V was cut back by 4 bases and J by 6 bases. Germline assignment: CDR1 SGHAT and CDR2 FQNNGV. The CDR3 coding sequence is TGTGCCAGCAGCTACACAACAGGGGTCGGGAAGACCCAGTACTTC. Translation: CASSYTTGVGKTQYF.

This clonotype was counted between two and nine times. The germline gene is not matched at one end of the junction; a read error may be the cause. V usage is TRBV11-2 and J usage is TRBJ2-3, with TRBD1 identical over 10 bases. The CDR3 extends over 12 amino acids. Germline CDR1 reads SGHAT; CDR2 reads FQNNGV. Here the CDR3 DNA reads TGTGTCAGCAGCCTATCCGGGACAGGGGAGTATTTT. Translation gives CVSSLSGTGEYF. The variable domain in full, completed from reference TRBV11-2 and TRBJ2-3, reads EAGVAQSPRYKIIEKRQSVAFWCNPISGHATLYWYQQILGQGPKLLIQFQNNGVVDDSQLPKDRFSAERLKGVDSTLKIQPAKLEDSAVYLCVSSLSGTGEYFGPGTRLTVL.

This clonotype was seen more than once but under ten times. At one boundary the junction diverges from the germline segment, which might be a read error. The J gene is TRBJ2-1, the V gene TRBV11-3; 11 positions agree with TRBD2. The CDR3 totals 18 residues. The V gene's germline CDR1 is SGHNT and CDR2 YENEEA. In DNA, the CDR3 is TGTACCAGCAGCTTACAAGTTTCGCGGCTAGCGGGGGGCAATGAGAAGTTCTTC. Protein: CTSSLQVSRLAGGNEKFF.

The V gene is TRBV6-5, the J gene TRBJ1-3; possibly TRBD1 for D (5 bases). V was shortened by 9 bases and J by 0 bases, with 12 bases between the two germline ends. The CDR3 runs 14 residues. Germline values: CDR1 MNHEY, CDR2 SVGAGI. CDR3 sequence: CARGRQSSGNTIYF. CDR3 bases: TGTGCCAGGGGTCGACAGAGCTCTGGAAACACCATATATTTT.

The chain recombines TRBV12-3 or TRBV12-4 with TRBJ1-2, with TRBD1 identical over 8 bases. The CDR3 is 18 amino acids. V lost 6 bases, J lost 4 bases, and 19 bases stayed unmatched. CDR3 region: CASSPAWGMGQELYGYTF. DNA of the CDR3: TGTGCCAGCAGCCCTGCCTGGGGGATGGGACAGGAGCTCTATGGCTACACCTTC.

The chain couples TRBV28 to TRBJ2-3; no definite D call. This CDR3 comprises 15 residues. V lost 8 bases, J lost 2 bases, and 17 bases lay in between. Germline loops: CDR1 MDHEN, CDR2 SYDVKM. CDR3 sequence: CASGPRDLFTDTQYF. CDR3 sequence (DNA): TGTGCCAGCGGACCCAGAGACTTATTCACAGATACGCAGTATTTT.

This chain connects TRBV29-1 to TRBJ2-1, with 8 bases that match TRBD2. Germline CDR1 and CDR2: SQVTM and ANQGSEA. V lost 6 bases, J lost 9 bases, and 13 bases stayed unmatched. This CDR3 region has 14 residues. The CDR3 here is CSVTSDLSFSEQFF. CDR3 coding DNA: TGCAGCGTGACTAGCGATCTTTCTTTCAGTGAGCAGTTCTTC.

CDR3 bases: TGCAGCGCGGGTAGCAGGGGTGGGCAGTTCTTC. Translated: CSAGSRGGQFF. The chain links TRBV29-1 to TRBJ2-1, with D perhaps TRBD1 (6 bases). The CDR3 is 11 amino acids. Germline V gene sequence: CDR1 SQVTM, CDR2 ANQGSEA. Trimming stripped 7 bases from V and 12 bases from J, with 16 bases between.

With respect to this clonotype: A much larger clone differs by one base, so this may be a read error. The chain is built from TRBV30 and TRBJ1-1, with TRBD1 matching over 7 bases. CDR1 and CDR2 from the germline V gene are GTSNPN and SVGIG (reference sequence). The CDR3 has 12 amino acids. V lost 2 bases and J lost 5; bases outside the gene matches: 2. CDR3 in amino acids: CAWSTGATEAFF. CDR3 bases: TGTGCCTGGAGTACAGGGGCGACTGAAGCTTTCTTT.

Only one count was recorded for this clonotype. An end of the junction differs from the germline gene, which may be a read error. This chain uses TRBV13 with TRBJ2-7; 10 nucleotides match TRBD1. The CDR3 length is 15 residues. CDR1 PRHDT and CDR2 FYEKMQ come from the germline V gene (reference sequence). The CDR3 coding sequence is TGTGCCAGTAGCTTAACCAGGACAGGGGGCTACGAGCAGTACTTC. Its translation: CASSLTRTGGYEQYF. Based on the CDR3 plus reference TRBV13 and TRBJ2-7, the full variable domain is AAGVIQSPRHLIKEKRETATLKCYPIPRHDTVYWYQQGPGQDPQFLISFYEKMQSDKGSIPDRFSAQQFSDYHSELNMSSLELGDSALYFCASSLTRTGGYEQYFGPGTRLTVT.

This clonotype was detected only a few times. This CDR3 is CASRPGLAGDRYEQYF. CDR3 in DNA: TGTGCCAGCAGGCCAGGACTAGCGGGAGATAGGTACGAGCAGTACTTC. V usage is TRBV2 and J usage is TRBJ2-7; 13 bases agree with TRBD2. This CDR3 region has 16 residues. Trimming took 6 bases from V and 4 from J; bases not matched to a gene: 9. Per germline, CDR1 SNHLY and CDR2 FYNNEI.

Points on this clonotype: One junction end disagrees with the germline gene, perhaps due to a read error. The V and J genes are TRBV11-2 and TRBJ1-1; D ambiguous. Germline CDR1 and CDR2: SGHAT and FQNNGV. The CDR3 has 14 residues. CDR3 bases: TGTGCCAGCAGGCCCTGGATGGGGAACACTGAAGCTTTCTTC. It encodes CASRPWMGNTEAFF.

With respect to this clonotype: Being one base from a much bigger clone, this may be a read error. The chain uses TRBV2 and TRBJ1-1; D may be TRBD1 (5 bases). The CDR3 has 13 residues. Germline CDR1 SNHLY, CDR2 FYNNEI. CDR3 nucleotide sequence: TGTGCCAGCAGTGAGGAACGGGGCACTCAAGCTTTCTTT. Residues: CASSEERGTQAFF.

The chain employs TRBV5-5 and TRBJ1-2, with a possible D match to TRBD1 (5 bases). The CDR3 consists of 14 residues. Trimming took 7 bases from V and 1 from J, leaving 14 bases between them. Germline lookup yields CDR1 SGHKS and CDR2 YYEKEE (reference sequence). CDR3 sequence: CASAPGGLNYGYTF. CDR3 DNA: TGTGCCAGCGCGCCCGGGGGACTTAACTATGGCTACACCTTC.

This clonotype was found a few times. The rearrangement joins TRBV7-8 to TRBJ2-1; 7 bases are a match to TRBD2. Germline CDR1 is SGHVS and CDR2 is FQNEAQ. This CDR3 contains 15 residues. The V segment lost 5 bases and the J segment 3 bases; nucleotides outside the gene matches: 7. CDR3 loop: CASSRPAGIYNEQFF. In DNA form, the CDR3 reads TGTGCCAGCAGCAGACCAGCGGGGATCTACAATGAGCAGTTCTTC.

Of note for this clonotype: One junction end disagrees with the germline gene, perhaps due to a read error. The chain uses TRBV11-2 and TRBJ2-3; D may be TRBD1 or TRBD2 (6 bases each). Germline loops: CDR1 SGHAT, CDR2 FQNNGV. The CDR3 runs to 15 residues. CDR3 residues: CANSSLGGWTDTQYF. The CDR3 region has the DNA TGTGCCAACAGCTCACTAGGGGGGTGGACAGATACGCAGTATTTT.

This clonotype came up once. The junction differs from germline at one of its ends, possibly a read error. The V gene is TRBV29-1, the J gene TRBJ2-7; D is perhaps TRBD1 or TRBD2 (5 bases each). The germline CDR1 and CDR2 sequences are SQVTM and ANQGSEA. The CDR3 loop spans 15 amino acids. The CDR3, as DNA: TGCAGGGTTGAAAGCTGGGAGAGGGGCAAGTACGAGCAGTACTTC. Its protein product is CRVESWERGKYEQYF.

This clonotype is labeled medium-sized. This chain joins TRBV11-3 and TRBJ2-1; TRBD2 matches 11 bases. The CDR3 spans 17 residues. CDR1 is SGHNT, CDR2 YENEEA, per germline. The J segment lost 8 bases and the V segment lost 1 base, leaving 10 bases of the junction unmatched. The CDR3, as DNA: TGTGCCAGCAGCTTAGCGGTGCCTAGCGGGAGGTGGCATGAGCAGTTCTTC. This sequence encodes CASSLAVPSGRWHEQFF.

The V call is TRBV20-1, the J call TRBJ2-7; unclear D gene. Germline CDR1 reads DFQATT; CDR2 reads SNEGSKA (reference sequence). Trimming removed 0 bases at V and 11 bases at J, with 23 bases between. This CDR3 spans 15 amino acids. Written as DNA, the CDR3 is TGCAGTGCTAGAGATTGGGTGTCGCTGAGATACGAAAAGTACTTC. Protein product: CSARDWVSLRYEKYF.

To note about this clonotype: Since no conserved phenylalanine or tryptophan closes the CDR3, a read error is the likely cause. The CDR3 protein is CASSLVEDSRAFI. CDR3 nucleotide sequence: TGTGCCAGCAGCTTAGTGGAGGACTCGAGAGCTTTCATT. The chain carries TRBV11-2 and TRBJ1-1; D not resolved. The V and J ends lost 1 base and 10 bases respectively, with 13 bases between them. The length of the CDR3 is 13 residues. CDR1 and CDR2 from the germline V gene are SGHAT and FQNNGV.

Comment on this clonotype: Just one base apart from a much larger clone, this may be a read error. The chain has TRBV7-9 and TRBJ1-4; D is ambiguous. The CDR3 has 13 amino acids. Germline-derived CDR1 and CDR2 are SEHNR and FQNEAQ (reference sequence). CDR3 nucleotides: TGTGCCAGCAGCTCCCGGCAGGACGAAAAACCGTTTTTT. Translated, it gives CASSSRQDEKPFF.

The rearrangement links TRBV11-2 to TRBJ2-1; D may correspond to TRBD1 or TRBD2 (5 bases each). The V end was cut by 0 bases, the J end by 9 bases, with 15 bases between. The V gene's germline CDR1 is SGHAT and CDR2 FQNNGV. The CDR3 has 15 amino acids. The CDR3 DNA sequence: TGTGCCAGCAGCTTAGATCTCAACGAGGGGATTGAGCAGTTCTTC. It codes for CASSLDLNEGIEQFF.

Worth noting for this clonotype: The conserved final phenylalanine or tryptophan is absent from the CDR3, which likely points to a read error. J is TRBJ2-5 and V is TRBV11-2; weak D call: TRBD2 (5 bases). V lost 5 bases to trimming and J lost 5 bases, with 18 bases between them. CDR3 size: 15 residues. The germline gives CDR1 SGHAT, CDR2 FQNNGV. The CDR3 DNA follows: TGTGCCAGCAGCCGGTCGACTAACGGGCGGGAGACCCAGTACTTA. This sequence encodes CASSRSTNGRETQYL.

Comments on this clonotype: A single base separates this from a much larger clone, so it may be a read error. The chain carries TRBV20-1 and TRBJ1-2; 10 bases map to TRBD1. This CDR3 is built from 13 residues. V trimming: 4 bases; J trimming: 7 bases; junction bases outside the gene matches: 6. Germline loops: CDR1 DFQATT, CDR2 SNEGSKA (reference sequence). CDR3 DNA: TGCAGTGCTACTGCCGGGACAGGGGCTGGCTACACCTTC. Its protein is CSATAGTGAGYTF.

As for this clonotype: Lacking the conserved final phenylalanine or tryptophan, this CDR3 likely reflects a read error. The chain has TRBV4-1 and TRBJ1-1; TRBD1 is a possible D gene (5 bases). This CDR3 region has 15 residues. CDR1 MGHRA and CDR2 YSYEKL come from the germline V gene. Trimming cost V 4 bases and J 0 bases, with 12 bases left between them. In nucleotides, the CDR3 is TGCGCCAGCAGCCCGCATCAGGGAGTGAACACTGAAGCTTTCTCT. This gives the protein CASSPHQGVNTEAFS.